This TCR beta chain was sequenced in a study of blood T cell repertoires in COVID-19. Study as a whole: COVID-19 samples, acute and convalescent, were from the United States, Italy and Spain. Sample material is recorded as cDNA or gDNA derived from T cells, B-cell-depleted T cells, or PBMCs.

Per the germline V gene, CDR1 is MGHRA and CDR2 is YSYEKL. Trimming removed 1 base from V and 5 bases from J, with 12 bases in between. This CDR3 spans 14 amino acids. Authors' methods: Using reference gene primer amplification, nucleated cell counts were estimated. Repertoires were generated with immunoSEQ multiplex PCR, while TCRdb's copy carries only in-frame clones and drops some. The D gene and trimming were derived from the DNA, and the V and J assignments and clone size from that table. The profile covers about 190,000 clones, with around four fifths appearing a single time and under 3.5% taken by the ten largest. In this sample, this clone turned up a few times.

The sequencing sample was made of peripheral blood. The chain carries TRBV4-1 and TRBJ2-7; TRBD2 might be the D (6 bases). This clonotype originated in an elderly woman with active or convalescent COVID-19. DNA for the CDR3: TGCGCCAGCAGCCAAGGGTTACCGGGGGACGAGCAGTACTTC. Translated: CASSQGLPGDEQYF.